This T cell receptor beta chain was retrieved from a study of T cells in localized non-small cell lung cancer. With respect to this clone: Its antigen is not known.

Clones were read by immunoSEQ multiplex PCR, and TCRdb kept only the in-frame ones, dropping some. The table has about 25,000 clones, around 85% seen once. General observations from the study: Appearance in adjacent lung was seen for a median 57 of the top 100 tumor clones. Increased T cell density in blood showed an association with longer overall survival. Investigators sequenced only a single tumor region, leaving heterogeneity possible. There was higher T cell clonality in uninvolved adjacent lung than in tumor, and it was highest there.

This CDR3 region has 15 residues. The input for sequencing was peripheral blood, taken before any cancer treatment. The chain employs TRBV21-1 and TRBJ2-2; the listed D gene, TRBD2, was not tested against the DNA. TRBV21-1 is a pseudogene segment. The receptor comes from a male donor aged 60 or over with stage II squamous cell lung carcinoma. CDR3 in amino acids: CASSRRGYGAGELFF. As DNA, the CDR3 is TGTGCCAGCAGCAGGAGGGGTTATGGGGCCGGGGAGCTGTTTTTT.